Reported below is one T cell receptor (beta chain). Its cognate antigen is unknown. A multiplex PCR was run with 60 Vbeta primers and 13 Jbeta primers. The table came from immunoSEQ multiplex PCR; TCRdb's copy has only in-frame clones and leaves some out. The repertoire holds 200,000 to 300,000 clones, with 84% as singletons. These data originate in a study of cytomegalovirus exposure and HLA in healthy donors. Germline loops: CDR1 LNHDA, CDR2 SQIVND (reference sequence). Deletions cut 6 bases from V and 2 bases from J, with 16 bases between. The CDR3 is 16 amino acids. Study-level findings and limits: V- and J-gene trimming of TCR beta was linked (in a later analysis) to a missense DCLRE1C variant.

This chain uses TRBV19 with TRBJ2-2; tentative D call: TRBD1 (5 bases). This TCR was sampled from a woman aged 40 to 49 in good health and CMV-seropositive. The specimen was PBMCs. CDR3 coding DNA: TGTGCCAGTAGCCAGACAGCTACCGTTAACACCGGGGAGCTGTTTTTT. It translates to CASSQTATVNTGELFF.